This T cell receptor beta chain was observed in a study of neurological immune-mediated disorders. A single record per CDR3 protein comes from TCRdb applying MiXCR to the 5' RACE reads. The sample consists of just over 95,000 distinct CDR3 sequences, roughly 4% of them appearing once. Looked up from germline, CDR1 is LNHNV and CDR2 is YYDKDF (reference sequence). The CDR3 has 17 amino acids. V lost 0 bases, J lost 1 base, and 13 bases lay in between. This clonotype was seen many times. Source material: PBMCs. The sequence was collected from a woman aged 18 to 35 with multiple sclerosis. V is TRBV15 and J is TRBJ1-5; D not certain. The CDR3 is CATSRDLTVGSNQPQHF. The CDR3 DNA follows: TGTGCCACCAGCAGAGATCTTACAGTCGGGAGCAATCAGCCCCAGCATTTT.